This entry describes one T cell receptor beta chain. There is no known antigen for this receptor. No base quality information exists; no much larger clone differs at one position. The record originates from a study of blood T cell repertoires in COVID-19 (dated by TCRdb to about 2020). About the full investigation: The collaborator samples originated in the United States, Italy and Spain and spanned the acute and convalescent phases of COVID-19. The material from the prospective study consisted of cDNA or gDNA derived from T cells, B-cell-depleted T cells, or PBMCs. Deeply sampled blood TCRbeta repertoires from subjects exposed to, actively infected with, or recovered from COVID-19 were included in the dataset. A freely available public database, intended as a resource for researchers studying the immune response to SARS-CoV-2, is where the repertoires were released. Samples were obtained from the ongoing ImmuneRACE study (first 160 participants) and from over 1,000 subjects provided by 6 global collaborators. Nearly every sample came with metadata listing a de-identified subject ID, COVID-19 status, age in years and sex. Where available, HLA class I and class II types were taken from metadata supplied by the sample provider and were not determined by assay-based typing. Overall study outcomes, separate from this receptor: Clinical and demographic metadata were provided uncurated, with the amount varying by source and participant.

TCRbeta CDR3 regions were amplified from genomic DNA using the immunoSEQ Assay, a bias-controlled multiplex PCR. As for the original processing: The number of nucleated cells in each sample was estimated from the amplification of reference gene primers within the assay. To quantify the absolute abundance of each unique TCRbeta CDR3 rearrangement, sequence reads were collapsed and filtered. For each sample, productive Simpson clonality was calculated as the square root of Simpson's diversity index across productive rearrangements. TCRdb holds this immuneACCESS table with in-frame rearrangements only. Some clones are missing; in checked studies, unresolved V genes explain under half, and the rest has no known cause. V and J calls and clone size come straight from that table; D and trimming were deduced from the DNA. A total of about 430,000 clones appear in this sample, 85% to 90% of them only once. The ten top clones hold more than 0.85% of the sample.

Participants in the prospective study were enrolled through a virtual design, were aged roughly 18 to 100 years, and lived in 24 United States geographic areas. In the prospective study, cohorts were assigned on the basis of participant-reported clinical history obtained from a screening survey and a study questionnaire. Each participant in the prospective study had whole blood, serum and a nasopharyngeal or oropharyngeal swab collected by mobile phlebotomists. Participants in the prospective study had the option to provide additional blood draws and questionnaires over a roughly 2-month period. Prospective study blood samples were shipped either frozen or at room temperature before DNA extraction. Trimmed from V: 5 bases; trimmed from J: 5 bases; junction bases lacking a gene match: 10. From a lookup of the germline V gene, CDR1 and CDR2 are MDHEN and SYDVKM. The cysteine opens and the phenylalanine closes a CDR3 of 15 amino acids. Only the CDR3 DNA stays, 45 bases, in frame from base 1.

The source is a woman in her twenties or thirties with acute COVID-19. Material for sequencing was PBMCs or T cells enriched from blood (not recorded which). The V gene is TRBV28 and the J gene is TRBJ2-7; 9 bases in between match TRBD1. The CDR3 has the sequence CASSGPGQGSHEQYF. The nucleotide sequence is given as TGTGCCAGCAGTGGTCCGGGACAGGGCTCTCACGAGCAGTACTTC. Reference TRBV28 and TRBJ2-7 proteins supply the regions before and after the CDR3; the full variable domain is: DVKVTQSSRYLVKRTGEKVFLECVQDMDHENMFWYRQDPGLGLRLIYFSYDVKMKEKGDIPEGYSVSREKKERFSLILESASTNQTSMYLCASSGPGQGSHEQYFGPGTRLTVT.